This is a list of T cell receptor beta chains from one sample in a study of post-analysis software for immune sequencing data. TCRdb independently ran MiXCR on the PCR reads; one entry per CDR3 protein. The sample lists roughly 400,000 distinct CDR3 sequences, 39% seen once, with around 8% in the top ten. Specimen: blood. The receptors originated from a girl aged 2-15 years with multiple sclerosis. Both conserved end residues are part of each CDR3. The order of the fields is J gene, V gene, CDR3 protein.

TRBJ1-5,TRBV9,CASSVGTGQSQPQHF
TRBJ2-3,TRBV20-1,CSASPRDYRITDTQYF
TRBJ2-1,TRBV20-1,CSASLLAYEQFF
TRBJ2-7,TRBV6-5,CASGEAGTGTYEQYF
TRBJ2-5,TRBV5-1,CASSAEAETQYF
TRBJ2-5,TRBV7-2,CASSSGTSREETQYF
TRBJ2-1,TRBV12-3/TRBV12-4,CASSRPRGEQFF
TRBJ1-2,TRBV3-1,CASRHRQYGYTF
TRBJ2-3,TRBV6-4,CASSVGRVGDTQYF
TRBJ2-5,TRBV5-1,CASSLSGGRQETQYF
TRBJ2-3,TRBV12-3/TRBV12-4,CASSLFREPDTQYF
TRBJ1-5,TRBV28,CASNLSRNRPQGQHF
TRBJ1-2,TRBV12-3/TRBV12-4,CASRPHWEDDGYTF
TRBJ2-4,TRBV5-1,CASSLRGDKNIQYF
TRBJ2-7,TRBV7-2,CASSPGTGRGNYEQYF
TRBJ2-5,TRBV5-6,CASSDGQTLQGTQYF
TRBJ2-1,TRBV7-2,CASSLGSFNEQFF
TRBJ2-1,TRBV5-1,CASSLAFGINEQFF
TRBJ2-7,TRBV20-1,CSARDPDYEQYF
TRBJ2-7,TRBV24-1,CATSDLTRSREYSEQYF
TRBJ2-7,TRBV5-1,CASSLEGPDGYYEQYF
TRBJ2-7,TRBV7-2,CASSFMTGSGGYEQYF
TRBJ1-6,TRBV7-2,CASSLGRTGNSPLHF
TRBJ2-7,TRBV27,CASSLLGTGAGYEQYF
TRBJ2-1,TRBV20-1,CSAITRRYNEQFF
TRBJ1-2,TRBV20-1,CSANTIQGLNYGYTF
TRBJ1-4,TRBV12-3/TRBV12-4,CASSFSQGDEKLFF
TRBJ2-5,TRBV25-1,CASSEYGRAGETQYF
TRBJ2-7,TRBV7-8,CASSESYGLAVDEQYF
TRBJ2-1,TRBV7-3,CASSYGVAGGLNEQFF
TRBJ1-2,TRBV20-1,CSARPLGQGYGYTF
TRBJ2-7,TRBV12-3/TRBV12-4,CASSLSGAGRDQYF
TRBJ2-3,TRBV12-3/TRBV12-4,CASSLSSGTNTEYF
TRBJ2-1,TRBV12-3/TRBV12-4,CASNAPTRISEQFF
TRBJ2-7,TRBV7-2,CASSLGLAGYYEQYF
TRBJ1-2,TRBV29-1,CSAPGQGSYGYTF
TRBJ1-6,TRBV20-1,CSARDLNSGTGGWNSPLHF